A single sample gave rise to the 13 T cell receptor beta chains below, sequenced in a study of T-cell reconstitution after alpha-beta-depleted transplantation in children. Unique molecular identifiers were built into the TCRbeta library. One entry per CDR3 protein, called by TCRdb with MiXCR from the PCR reads. This repertoire shows 90,000 to 150,000 distinct CDR3 sequences, more than 20% found once; its top ten account for more than 9%. The specimen was PBMCs, mostly from graft donor cells, collected 180 days after TCRalphabeta/CD19-depleted stem cell transplant. These receptors originate from a male patient aged 2-15 years who had a stem cell transplant for chronic granulomatous disease, so the T cells may come from the graft donor.

This clonotype was seen ten or more times. The CDR3 DNA sequence: TGCAGCGTTCGACCGAACGCGGATGAGCAGTTCTTC. Amino acids: CSVRPNADEQFF. The chain links TRBV29-1 to TRBJ2-1, with unresolved D. This CDR3 comprises 12 residues. Trimming pared 5 bases from V and 8 bases from J, leaving 13 bases between. Germline CDR1 and CDR2: SQVTM and ANQGSEA.

The gene calls are TRBV11-2 and TRBJ2-1; D gene unclear. The CDR3 loop spans 17 amino acids. The germline CDR1 and CDR2 sequences are SGHAT and FQNNGV. V shed 7 bases and J shed 0 bases, with 19 bases lying between them. In nucleotides, the CDR3 is TGTGCCAGCACCCCTGGAACGACGGCTAGCTCCTACAATGAGCAGTTCTTC. Its protein is CASTPGTTASSYNEQFF.

At least ten counts were recorded for this clonotype. The chain employs TRBV12-3 or TRBV12-4 and TRBJ2-7; possible D gene TRBD2, 5 bases. V lost 6 bases and J 4 bases, leaving 16 bases between the germline ends. This CDR3 region has 14 residues. DNA of the CDR3: TGTGCCAGCAGCGTTTACGGGGATTGGTACGAGCAGTACTTC. Translating gives CASSVYGDWYEQYF.

This clonotype was detected a few times. The chain has TRBV20-1 and TRBJ1-1, with D uncertain. With 3 bases removed from V and 8 bases from J, the gap between germline ends came to 25 bases. There are 16 residues in the CDR3. Germline values: CDR1 DFQATT, CDR2 SNEGSKA (reference sequence). The CDR3 here is CSASLQSLTLGFEAFF. DNA of the CDR3: TGCAGTGCTAGTCTACAATCTTTGACCCTAGGCTTCGAAGCTTTCTTT.

This clonotype was counted between two and nine times. The chain couples TRBV7-6 to TRBJ1-1; the match to TRBD1 covers 9 bases. CDR1 is SGHVS and CDR2 is FNYEAQ in the germline V gene. Germline trimming cut 2 bases from V and 7 bases from J; bases unmatched to any gene: 8. CDR3 length equals 15 residues. The DNA for the CDR3 is TGTGCCAGCAGCTTAAAACAGGGGGCGCGTAATGAAGCTTTCTTT. Translation gives CASSLKQGARNEAFF. The whole variable domain, filled in from reference TRBV7-6 and TRBJ1-1, reads GAGVSQSPRYKVTKRGQDVALRCDPISGHVSLYWYRQALGQGPEFLTYFNYEAQQDKSGLPNDRFSAERPEGSISTLTIQRTEQRDSAMYRCASSLKQGARNEAFFGQGTRLTVV.

V gene TRBV3-1 combines with J gene TRBJ1-2; D is uncertain. CDR1 is LGHDT, CDR2 YNNKEL, per germline (reference sequence). The CDR3 runs to 17 residues. Trimming removed 1 base from V and 5 bases from J, with 20 bases in between. This CDR3 reads CASSQASTSRFFYGYTF. The CDR3 DNA reads TGTGCCAGCAGCCAAGCTTCGACATCAAGGTTCTTTTATGGCTACACCTTC.

This clonotype was counted ten times or more. This chain links TRBV7-2 with TRBJ2-3; D possibly corresponds to TRBD1 (6 bases). Trimming pared 4 bases from V and 1 base from J, leaving 15 bases between. Germline CDR1 SGHTA, CDR2 FQGNSA. The CDR3 contains 16 residues. CDR3 sequence: CASSSTGTTRTDTQYF. The CDR3 bases are TGTGCCAGCAGCTCTACCGGGACAACGCGCACAGATACGCAGTATTTT.

This clonotype is a singleton in its sample. This chain joins TRBV28 and TRBJ2-7; tentatively, D is TRBD1 (6 bases). Between the trimmed V and J ends, which lost 2 bases and 4 bases, there was a span of 12 bases. The CDR3 runs 14 residues. Looked up from germline, CDR1 is MDHEN and CDR2 is SYDVKM. The CDR3 nucleotides read TGTGCCAGCAGTTTAATTACAGGGATGTACGAGCAGTACTTC. Its translation is CASSLITGMYEQYF. The full variable domain, completed using reference TRBV28 and TRBJ2-7, is DVKVTQSSRYLVKRTGEKVFLECVQDMDHENMFWYRQDPGLGLRLIYFSYDVKMKEKGDIPEGYSVSREKKERFSLILESASTNQTSMYLCASSLITGMYEQYFGPGTRLTVT.

The gene calls are TRBV6-1 and TRBJ2-2; D unclear. With 6 bases removed from V and 2 bases from J, the gap between germline ends came to 13 bases. The germline gives CDR1 MNHNS, CDR2 SASEGT. This CDR3 is built from 15 residues. The CDR3 here is CASRFEAGNTGELFF. CDR3 DNA sequence: TGTGCCAGCAGGTTTGAGGCCGGTAACACCGGGGAGCTGTTTTTT.

The DNA for the CDR3 is TGTGCCAGCAGCGAGGGCGGGGTATCCCAAGAGACCCAGTACTTC. Translating it yields CASSEGGVSQETQYF. The chain is built from TRBV9 and TRBJ2-5, with a weak D call TRBD2 (6 bases). Per germline, CDR1 SGDLS and CDR2 YYNGEE. The length of the CDR3 is 15 residues. Trimming pared 3 bases from V and 1 base from J, leaving 13 bases between. Drawing the rest from reference TRBV9 and TRBJ2-5, the complete variable domain is DSGVTQTPKHLITATGQRVTLRCSPRSGDLSVYWYQQSLDQGLQFLIQYYNGEERAKGNILERFSAQQFPDLHSELNLSSLELGDSALYFCASSEGGVSQETQYFGPGTRLLVL.

The chain couples TRBV29-1 to TRBJ2-7, with 7 bases identical to TRBD1. The CDR3 length is 12 residues. V lost 4 bases, J lost 2 bases, and 2 bases stayed unmatched. Germline V gene lookup returns CDR1 SQVTM and CDR2 ANQGSEA. CDR3 sequence (DNA): TGCAGCGTTGGACAGGGAACCTACGAGCAGTACTTC. Its translation is CSVGQGTYEQYF.

This clonotype was picked up a small number of times. The V call is TRBV24-1, the J call TRBJ2-1; D may correspond to TRBD1 or TRBD2 (5 bases each). CDR3 length: 16 residues. Germline lookup yields CDR1 KGHDR and CDR2 SFDVKD. V dropped 4 bases and J dropped 2 bases, with 14 bases sitting between them. This CDR3 reads CATSDPDRGPYNEQFF. The CDR3 DNA reads as TGTGCCACCAGTGACCCTGACCGGGGACCCTACAATGAGCAGTTCTTC.

This chain joins TRBV7-8 and TRBJ2-1; no reliable D call. The CDR3 covers 16 residues. Trimming pared 1 base from V and 0 bases from J, leaving 10 bases between. Looked up from germline, CDR1 is SGHVS and CDR2 is FQNEAQ. The CDR3 sequence is CASSLVATNSYNEQFF. The CDR3 nucleotides read TGTGCCAGCAGCTTAGTCGCTACCAACTCCTACAATGAGCAGTTCTTC. Full variable domain (remainder filled in from reference TRBV7-8 and TRBJ2-1): GAGVSQSPRYKVAKRGQDVALRCDPISGHVSLFWYQQALGQGPEFLTYFQNEAQLDKSGLPSDRFFAERPEGSVSTLKIQRTQQEDSAVYLCASSLVATNSYNEQFFGPGTRLTVL.